The present T cell receptor beta chain was sequenced within a study of blood T cell repertoires in COVID-19. Overall study context: The analysed material was cDNA or gDNA that came from T cells, B-cell-depleted T cells, or PBMCs.

Some clones are missing from TCRdb's copy, which holds only in-frame ones; the method was immunoSEQ multiplex PCR. Found here are a few hundred thousand clones, nearly 90% of them singletons; the top ten hold around 0.96%. A Seattle source enrolled patients during active infection and followed them longitudinally. The source of this sequence is a woman aged 40-49 years with COVID-19, enrolled during active disease. The sample comprised peripheral blood.

CDR3 in DNA: TGTGCCAGCAGCTTAGGTTTCTCTAGCACAGATACGCAGTATTTT. It encodes CASSLGFSSTDTQYF. V gene TRBV7-2 combines with J gene TRBJ2-3; no clear D gene. Looked up from germline, CDR1 is SGHTA and CDR2 is FQGNSA. CDR3 size: 15 residues. V shed 1 base and J shed 0 bases, with 8 bases lying between them.